A selection of T cell receptor beta chains follows, all from one sample in a study of graft-versus-host responses after intestinal transplantation. For these receptors, no antigen is known. Profiled with immunoSEQ multiplex PCR; TCRdb holds only in-frame clones, not every one. The data hold over 65,000 clones, with 75% to 95% observed a single time. This sample comprised unstimulated CD8+ T cells sorted from spleen or lymph node cells, obtained before transplant. The source of these receptors is a human donor who was the organ donor for an intestinal transplant. Both conserved end residues are part of each CDR3. A D gene is named only where the DNA matches it firmly. For some rows the clone size is stated as once, few or many, or as a class when expanded; others skip it.

J,V,D,size,DNA,CDR3
TRBJ2-7,TRBV7-9,NA,NA,TGTGCCAGCAGCTTAACTACCTACGAGCAGTACTTC,CASSLTTYEQYF
TRBJ1-4,TRBV9,NA,NA,TGTGCCAGCAGCGTAGCTTCCGAAGGCGAAAAACTGTTTTTT,CASSVASEGEKLFF
TRBJ1-5,TRBV27,NA,NA,TGTGCCAGCAGTTTATCGATCGCGGAACTTTATAGCAATCAGCCCCAGCATTTT,CASSLSIAELYSNQPQHF
TRBJ2-1,TRBV7-9,NA,NA,TGTGCCAGCAGATTTGATGGGAATAGCGTCGGAAATGAGCAGTTCTTC,CASRFDGNSVGNEQFF
TRBJ2-5,TRBV18,TRBD1,NA,TGTGCCAGCTCACCCCGGGACAGGGGACCCCAAGAGACCCAGTACTTC,CASSPRDRGPQETQYF
TRBJ2-3,TRBV6-4,NA,NA,TGTGCCAGCAGTGACTCGGCGGGGTCCACAGATACGCAGTATTTT,CASSDSAGSTDTQYF
TRBJ2-1,TRBV5-1,NA,NA,TGCGCCAGCAGCTTGATGTATGAGGGCTACAATGAGCAGTTCTTC,CASSLMYEGYNEQFF
TRBJ2-7,TRBV29-1,TRBD2,NA,TGCAGCGTTAGAGGACTAGCGGGACTCGACGAGCAGTACTTC,CSVRGLAGLDEQYF
TRBJ1-1,TRBV10-2,TRBD1,few,TGCGCCAGCAGAGCGACAGGGGGCTGGACTGAAGCTTTCTTT,CASRATGGWTEAFF
TRBJ2-3,TRBV5-4,NA,NA,TGTGCCAGCAGCTTGGAGGCGTTCTCGGATACGCAGTATTTT,CASSLEAFSDTQYF
TRBJ2-1,TRBV5-1,NA,NA,TGCGCCAGCAGCAGCAATAACAATGAGCAGTTCTTC,CASSSNNNEQFF
TRBJ1-1,TRBV11-3,NA,NA,TGTGCCAGCAGCGCCCCGGGACGCATGAACACTGAAGCTTTCTTT,CASSAPGRMNTEAFF
TRBJ2-5,TRBV7-9,TRBD1,NA,TGTGCCAGCAGCCAGGGGGCCGGGGAGACCCAGTACTTC,CASSQGAGETQYF